The 32 T cell receptor beta chains reported below all come from one sample, sequenced in a study of T cell responses to AZD1222 COVID-19 vaccine. Some clones are missing from TCRdb's copy, which holds only in-frame ones; the method was immunoSEQ multiplex PCR. The sample includes about 190,000 clones, approximately 91% seen only once; the top ten take roughly 0.99%. Sequences were derived from peripheral blood, sampled on day 0 of AZD1222 vaccination. Every receptor here comes from an adult in good health.

CDR3 in amino acids: CASSPRRANTGELFF. In nucleotides, the CDR3 is TGTGCCAGCAGTCCTCGGAGAGCGAACACCGGGGAGCTGTTTTTT. The chain recombines TRBV28 with TRBJ2-2; D unclear. The germline V gene encodes CDR1 MDHEN and CDR2 SYDVKM. The CDR3 has 15 residues. Trimming cost V 5 bases and J 0 bases, with 10 bases left between them. Combining the CDR3 with reference TRBV28 and TRBJ2-2 gives the whole variable domain DVKVTQSSRYLVKRTGEKVFLECVQDMDHENMFWYRQDPGLGLRLIYFSYDVKMKEKGDIPEGYSVSREKKERFSLILESASTNQTSMYLCASSPRRANTGELFFGEGSRLTVL.

The chain couples TRBV11-3 to TRBJ2-3, with 8 bases aligning to TRBD2. The V gene end was trimmed by 0 bases and the J gene end by 1 base; junction bases not matched to a gene: 3. The germline V gene encodes CDR1 SGHNT and CDR2 YENEEA. The CDR3 runs to 16 residues. The CDR3 nucleotides read TGTGCCAGCAGCTTAGATGCGACTAGCGGCACAGATACGCAGTATTTT. As protein: CASSLDATSGTDTQYF.

The V gene is TRBV5-1, the J gene TRBJ2-3; D not resolved. This CDR3 spans 14 amino acids. Germline-derived CDR1 and CDR2 are SGHRS and YFSETQ. The ends were cut back, 0 bases at V and 2 bases at J, with 7 bases in the middle. CDR3 amino acids: CASSLGDNTDTQYF. CDR3 DNA sequence: TGCGCCAGCAGCTTGGGGGATAACACAGATACGCAGTATTTT.

This clone was seen just once. The rearrangement links TRBV19 to TRBJ1-3; 7 bases align to TRBD1. Germline V gene lookup returns CDR1 LNHDA and CDR2 SQIVND (reference sequence). The J segment lost 0 bases and the V segment lost 5 bases, leaving 7 bases of the junction unmatched. This CDR3 has 16 amino acids. In DNA, the CDR3 is TGTGCCAGTAGTCGCAAACGGGACAGCTCTGGAAACACCATATATTTT. It yields the protein CASSRKRDSSGNTIYF.

The V and J genes are TRBV27 and TRBJ1-6; D unclear. Germline-derived CDR1 and CDR2 are MNHEY and SMNVEV (reference sequence). V was trimmed by 2 bases and J by 6 bases, leaving 11 bases between them. This CDR3 spans 15 amino acids. CDR3 residues: CASSLRTRVNSPLHF. The CDR3 DNA is TGTGCCAGCAGTTTACGGACCCGGGTTAATTCACCCCTCCACTTT.

The genes are TRBV19 and TRBJ2-1; D may correspond to TRBD1 or TRBD2 (5 bases each). This CDR3 contains 13 residues. Germline assignment: CDR1 LNHDA and CDR2 SQIVND (reference sequence). V lost 5 bases, J lost 10 bases, and 15 bases lay in between. This CDR3 is CASSLLRDQEQFF. The CDR3 DNA reads TGTGCCAGTAGTCTTCTGAGGGACCAGGAGCAGTTCTTC.

This clone was observed many times. The genes are TRBV9 and TRBJ1-1; 8 bases line up with TRBD1. V lost 0 bases to trimming and J lost 0 bases; unmatched junction nucleotides: 10. The germline V gene encodes CDR1 SGDLS and CDR2 YYNGEE. The CDR3 sequence is 18 residues long. CDR3 sequence reads: CASSVGTTGAIMNTEAFF. The CDR3 DNA is TGTGCCAGCAGCGTAGGGACGACAGGGGCGATAATGAACACTGAAGCTTTCTTT.

J is TRBJ2-7 and V is TRBV28, with D unresolved. The V end lost 5 bases, the J end lost 4 bases, and 6 bases lay between the germline ends. This CDR3 region has 11 residues. The germline CDR1 and CDR2 sequences are MDHEN and SYDVKM. CDR3 nucleotides: TGTGCCAGCAGTATTCGGTACGAGCAGTACTTC. This gives the protein CASSIRYEQYF.

The J gene is TRBJ1-1, the V gene TRBV28, with D unresolved. The V end lost 5 bases, the J end lost 4 bases, and 5 bases lay between the germline ends. Germline CDR1 MDHEN, CDR2 SYDVKM. The CDR3 is made up of 11 amino acids. The CDR3 DNA reads TGTGCCAGCAGTCAGTTCACTGAAGCTTTCTTT. Amino acids: CASSQFTEAFF.

V is TRBV29-1 and J is TRBJ2-7, with D perhaps matching TRBD1 (5 bases). Germline CDR1 and CDR2: SQVTM and ANQGSEA. This CDR3 contains 15 residues. V was clipped by 5 bases and J by 2 bases, with 19 bases between them. CDR3: CSVTPEGAGTYEQYF. In nucleotides, the CDR3 is TGCAGCGTTACCCCAGAAGGGGCAGGCACCTACGAGCAGTACTTC.

The rearrangement uses TRBV6-4 and TRBJ2-2; TRBD1 matches 10 bases. J gave up 1 base and V 1 base, and 0 bases lay outside the gene matches. Germline values: CDR1 MRHNA, CDR2 SNTAGT. CDR3 size: 16 residues. The CDR3, as DNA: TGTGCCAGCAGTGACTGGGACAGGGGGAACACCGGGGAGCTGTTTTTT. It is translated as CASSDWDRGNTGELFF.

The table lists this clone with a count of one. The V gene is TRBV19, the J gene TRBJ2-4; 9 nucleotides match TRBD1. V trimming: 6 bases; J trimming: 6 bases; junction bases outside the gene matches: 12. The CDR3 length is 16 residues. From germline, CDR1 is LNHDA and CDR2 SQIVND (reference sequence). This CDR3 reads CASSTGQGSGRNIQYF. CDR3 DNA sequence: TGTGCCAGTAGCACGGGACAGGGAAGTGGTAGAAACATTCAGTACTTC.

The rearrangement uses TRBV28 and TRBJ1-5, with 9 bases that match TRBD1. Germline V gives CDR1 MDHEN, CDR2 SYDVKM. CDR3 length: 15 amino acids. V dropped 8 bases and J dropped 1; count of bases not matched to a gene: 6. The DNA of the CDR3 is TGTGCCAGCGGGACAGGGAGGTCGAGCAATCAGCCCCAGCATTTT. It translates to CASGTGRSSNQPQHF. The whole variable domain, remainder taken from reference TRBV28 and TRBJ1-5, is DVKVTQSSRYLVKRTGEKVFLECVQDMDHENMFWYRQDPGLGLRLIYFSYDVKMKEKGDIPEGYSVSREKKERFSLILESASTNQTSMYLCASGTGRSSNQPQHFGDGTRLSIL.

The rearrangement uses TRBV6-6 and TRBJ1-1, with a weak D call TRBD1 (5 bases). V dropped 4 bases and J dropped 5 bases, with 17 bases sitting between them. The CDR3 sequence is 15 residues long. Germline V gives CDR1 MNHNY, CDR2 SVGAGI (reference sequence). This CDR3 is CASSSSRFQGTEAFF. The CDR3, as DNA: TGTGCCAGCAGTTCTTCTAGATTTCAGGGAACTGAAGCTTTCTTT.

J is TRBJ1-4 and V is TRBV2; D call uncertain. V was cut by 3 bases and J by 8 bases, with 13 bases left in between. This CDR3 has 14 amino acids. Germline CDR1 and CDR2: SNHLY and FYNNEI. The CDR3 nucleotides read TGTGCCAGCAGTGACTCCCTAGGAGGGGAAAAACTGTTTTTT. It is translated as CASSDSLGGEKLFF.

The gene calls are TRBV5-8 and TRBJ1-5, with 10 nucleotides matching TRBD1. Germline CDR1 reads SGHTS; CDR2 reads YDEGEE. The CDR3 contains 15 residues. V lost 4 bases and J lost 3; bases outside the gene matches: 4. The DNA of the CDR3 is TGTGCCAGCAGCCAAGGGACAGGGGACAATCAGCCCCAGCATTTT. This translates into CASSQGTGDNQPQHF. Drawing the rest from reference TRBV5-8 and TRBJ1-5, the complete variable domain is EAGVTQSPTHLIKTRGQQATLRCSPISGHTSVYWYQQALGLGLQFLLWYDEGEERNRGNFPPRFSGRQFPNYSSELNVNALELEDSALYLCASSQGTGDNQPQHFGDGTRLSIL.

This clone has a handful of counts. The gene calls are TRBV6-5 and TRBJ1-6; TRBD1 might be the D (6 bases). Trimming removed 2 bases at V and 7 bases at J, with 9 bases between. Germline V gives CDR1 MNHEY, CDR2 SVGAGI. CDR3 size: 14 residues. CDR3 sequence: CASSYKDRNSPLHF. In DNA form, the CDR3 reads TGTGCCAGCAGTTACAAGGACAGAAATTCACCCCTCCACTTT.

The J gene is TRBJ2-1, the V gene TRBV5-1; D unclear. The CDR3 is 15 amino acids. V was shortened by 4 bases and J by 0 bases, with 11 bases between the two germline ends. Looked up from germline, CDR1 is SGHRS and CDR2 is YFSETQ. The DNA for the CDR3 is TGCGCCAGCAGCAAGGGCCAGAGCTCCTACAATGAGCAGTTCTTC. Protein: CASSKGQSSYNEQFF.

The chain uses TRBV18 and TRBJ2-5, with TRBD2 matching 7 bases. V was pared by 3 bases and J by 3 bases, with 7 bases of the junction left unmatched. CDR3 size: 15 residues. Germline assignment: CDR1 KGHSH and CDR2 LQKENI. CDR3 bases: TGTGCCAGCTCACCGACGGGACTATACAAAGAGACCCAGTACTTC. Translating it yields CASSPTGLYKETQYF.

The chain links TRBV5-1 to TRBJ2-5; D not resolved. The CDR3 runs 15 residues. Trimming pared 0 bases from V and 2 bases from J, leaving 11 bases between. Germline CDR1 is SGHRS and CDR2 is YFSETQ. The CDR3 region is CASSLGVKEQETQYF. The DNA for the CDR3 is TGCGCCAGCAGCTTGGGGGTCAAAGAGCAAGAGACCCAGTACTTC.

This chain connects TRBV4-1 to TRBJ1-4, with D unclear. This CDR3 has 17 amino acids. V gave up 0 bases and J gave up 3 bases, with 14 bases separating them. Germline CDR1 and CDR2: MGHRA and YSYEKL. CDR3 region: CASSQDLGRMANEKLFF. Here the CDR3 DNA reads TGCGCCAGCAGCCAAGATCTTGGCAGGATGGCTAATGAAAAACTGTTTTTT.

The chain has TRBV24-1 and TRBJ2-7, with 7 bases aligning to TRBD1. Germline V gene data show CDR1 as KGHDR and CDR2 as SFDVKD. The CDR3 is 13 amino acids. V dropped 9 bases and J dropped 5; count of bases not matched to a gene: 9. Here the CDR3 reads CATRLDRVHEQYF. Written as DNA, the CDR3 is TGTGCCACCCGATTAGACAGGGTACACGAGCAGTACTTC.

The rearrangement links TRBV5-4 to TRBJ1-1, with D tentatively TRBD1 (6 bases). Germline lookup yields CDR1 SGHNT and CDR2 YYREEE (reference sequence). The CDR3 runs to 13 residues. V dropped 5 bases and J dropped 7 bases, with 15 bases sitting between them. CDR3 nucleotides: TGTGCCAGCAGGCTGGACAGAAACTTTGAAGCTTTCTTT. Its protein is CASRLDRNFEAFF.

The chain carries TRBV28 and TRBJ1-5; 7 bases line up with TRBD1. J gave up 8 bases and V 6 bases, and 7 bases lay outside the gene matches. There are 13 residues in the CDR3. Germline-derived CDR1 and CDR2 are MDHEN and SYDVKM. The CDR3: CASSRQGVEPQHF. CDR3 sequence (DNA): TGTGCCAGCAGCAGACAGGGAGTGGAGCCCCAGCATTTT.

V gene TRBV19 combines with J gene TRBJ1-2, with D hard to call. Germline CDR1 reads LNHDA; CDR2 reads SQIVND (reference sequence). The CDR3 extends over 15 amino acids. V was cut by 6 bases and J by 3 bases, with 17 bases left in between. Written as DNA, the CDR3 is TGTGCCAGTAGCCGGAGTTTCGCTGGGGACTATGGCTACACCTTC. Translated, it gives CASSRSFAGDYGYTF.

The CDR3 reads CASSLEGWAGAYEQYF. For the CDR3, the DNA is TGTGCCAGCAGCTTAGAAGGATGGGCAGGGGCCTACGAGCAGTACTTC. The chain combines TRBV7-8 with TRBJ2-7; weak D call: TRBD1 (6 bases). Trimming cost V 1 base and J 2 bases, with 15 bases left between them. The CDR3 is 16 residues long. Germline V lookup: CDR1 SGHVS, CDR2 FQNEAQ.

This rearrangement joins TRBV6-4 to TRBJ1-4; TRBD1 is a possible D gene (5 bases). The CDR3 totals 15 residues. Germline loops: CDR1 MRHNA, CDR2 SNTAGT. Trimming took 5 bases from V and 0 from J, leaving 10 bases between them. CDR3: CASSRGSSTNEKLFF. The CDR3 DNA follows: TGTGCCAGCAGTCGGGGCAGCTCAACTAATGAAAAACTGTTTTTT.

The chain has TRBV18 and TRBJ1-4, with D possibly matching TRBD1 (5 bases). The V gene lost 3 bases and the J gene lost 7 bases, with 18 bases spanning the gap. This CDR3 spans 16 amino acids. From germline, CDR1 is KGHSH and CDR2 LQKENI. CDR3 amino acids: CASSPKRLGGGEKLFF. CDR3 DNA: TGTGCCAGCTCACCGAAGCGGCTGGGTGGGGGTGAAAAACTGTTTTTT.

This clone has just one count. Written as DNA, the CDR3 is TGTGCCAGCAGCTTTGTAGTGGGACAGGGAAGGTTTTTGAACACTGAAGCTTTCTTT. Its protein product is CASSFVVGQGRFLNTEAFF. The chain links TRBV12-1 to TRBJ1-1; the tabulated D call, TRBD1, remains unverified against the DNA. TRBV12-1 is designated a pseudogene. This CDR3 region has 19 residues.

The chain is built from TRBV7-2 and TRBJ2-5; 12 bases align to TRBD2. The trim removed 4 bases at V and 4 bases at J, leaving 10 bases unmatched. The CDR3 sequence is 17 residues long. Germline CDR1 and CDR2: SGHTA and FQGNSA. CDR3 region: CASSSRLAGAGGETQYF. The DNA of the CDR3 is TGTGCCAGCAGCTCCCGACTAGCGGGGGCCGGGGGAGAGACCCAGTACTTC.

This clone has a single count. The J gene is TRBJ2-1, the V gene TRBV12-5; 9 bases agree with TRBD2. The ends lost 5 bases at V and 10 bases at J; junction bases unmatched: 12. The CDR3 totals 15 residues. Per germline, CDR1 LGHNT and CDR2 FRNRAP. The CDR3 DNA reads TGTGCTAGTGGTCCACGCTTAGCGGGGGTTCGAGAGCAGTTCTTC. Its protein product is CASGPRLAGVREQFF.

J is TRBJ1-2 and V is TRBV9, with a possible D match to TRBD1 (5 bases). V dropped 4 bases and J dropped 5 bases, with 12 bases sitting between them. This CDR3 has 13 amino acids. The germline CDR1 and CDR2 sequences are SGDLS and YYNGEE. CDR3 residues: CASSLQGGYGYTF. In DNA, the CDR3 is TGTGCCAGCAGCCTTCAGGGCGGGTATGGCTACACCTTC.